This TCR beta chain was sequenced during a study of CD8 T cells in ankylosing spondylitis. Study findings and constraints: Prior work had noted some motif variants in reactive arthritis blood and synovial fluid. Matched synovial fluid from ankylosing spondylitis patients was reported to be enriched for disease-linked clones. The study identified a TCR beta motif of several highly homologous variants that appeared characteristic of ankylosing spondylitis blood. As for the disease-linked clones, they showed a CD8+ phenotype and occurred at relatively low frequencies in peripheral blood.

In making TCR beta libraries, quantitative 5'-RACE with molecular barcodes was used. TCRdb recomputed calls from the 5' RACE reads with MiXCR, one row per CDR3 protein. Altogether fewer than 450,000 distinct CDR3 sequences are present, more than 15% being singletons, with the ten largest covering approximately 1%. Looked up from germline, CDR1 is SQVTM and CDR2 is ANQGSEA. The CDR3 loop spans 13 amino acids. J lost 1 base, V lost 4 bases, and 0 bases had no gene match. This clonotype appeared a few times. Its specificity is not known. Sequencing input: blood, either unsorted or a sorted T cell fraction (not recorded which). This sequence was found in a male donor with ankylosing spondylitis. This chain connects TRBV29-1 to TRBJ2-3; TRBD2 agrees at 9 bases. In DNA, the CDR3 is TGCAGCGTTGCTAGCGGGGGCACAGATACGCAGTATTTT. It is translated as CSVASGGTDTQYF.